These T cell receptor beta chains were read from a single sample in a study of control samples from healthy donors and cancer patients. The protocol was immunoSEQ multiplex PCR, while the TCRdb copy is restricted to in-frame clones and leaves out a portion. The sample carries 190,000 or so clones, approximately 92% recorded once. Sequencing was carried out using blood. Receptor source: a man aged 18-30 years in good health. Each CDR3 is given with its conserved first and last residue. The order of the fields is D gene, clone size, CDR3 length, J gene, V gene, CDR3 protein, CDR3 DNA. The D gene is left open where the match is weak. Only part of the rows carry a size: once, few, many, or a class if the clone is expanded.

>-|-|16|TRBJ2-5|TRBV15
CATSLGQLRYQETQYF
TGTGCCACCAGTCTCGGACAGCTAAGGTACCAAGAGACCCAGTACTTC
>-|-|13|TRBJ2-7|TRBV29-1
CSVVGGGGYEQYF
TGCAGCGTTGTCGGGGGCGGGGGATACGAGCAGTACTTC
>-|-|14|TRBJ2-1|TRBV4-1
CASSDRDRYNEQFF
TGCGCCAGCAGCGACCGGGACCGCTACAATGAGCAGTTCTTC
>TRBD2|-|14|TRBJ2-5|TRBV5-1
CASSLGTSEETQYF
TGCGCCAGCAGCTTGGGGACTAGCGAAGAGACCCAGTACTTC
>-|few|15|TRBJ1-5|TRBV18
CASSQQGIGNQPQHF
TGTGCCAGCTCACAACAGGGAATTGGCAATCAGCCCCAGCATTTT
>-|-|15|TRBJ1-5|TRBV5-5
CASSRLSGAGQPQHF
TGTGCCAGCAGCCGGTTATCAGGGGCTGGGCAGCCCCAGCATTTT
>-|-|13|TRBJ1-3|TRBV2
CASVGGVGNTIYF
TGTGCCAGCGTCGGGGGCGTCGGAAACACCATATATTTT
>TRBD1|-|14|TRBJ1-6|TRBV7-9
CASSLNRGGPPLHF
TGTGCCAGCAGCTTAAACAGGGGCGGTCCACCCCTCCACTTT
>-|-|15|TRBJ2-5|TRBV3-1/TRBV3-2
CASSQGGSSGKTQYF
TGTGCCAGCAGCCAAGGGGGCTCCTCTGGAAAGACCCAGTACTTC
>-|-|12|TRBJ2-1|TRBV4-1
CASSPGRNEQFF
TGCGCCAGCAGCCCTGGCAGGAATGAGCAGTTCTTC
>-|-|13|TRBJ2-2|TRBV7-3
CASSITGTGELFF
TGTGCCAGCAGCATCACAGGGACCGGGGAGCTGTTTTTT
>-|-|16|TRBJ2-7|TRBV3-1/TRBV3-2
CASSQDGWGLTYEQYF
TGTGCCAGCAGCCAAGATGGTTGGGGTTTAACCTACGAGCAGTACTTC
>-|-|14|TRBJ2-1|TRBV4-1
CASSQGGPNPEQFF
TGCGCCAGCAGCCAAGGGGGCCCCAACCCAGAGCAGTTCTTC
>-|-|12|TRBJ1-2|TRBV5-6
CASSPSNYGYTF
TGTGCCAGCAGCCCCAGTAACTATGGCTACACCTTC
>-|-|15|TRBJ1-1|TRBV24-1
CATSDPQGRDTEAFF
TGTGCCACCAGTGATCCCCAGGGACGGGACACTGAAGCTTTCTTT
>TRBD2|-|15|TRBJ2-3|TRBV10-3
CAIRRAGGSTDTQYF
TGTGCCATCAGGCGAGCGGGGGGAAGCACAGATACGCAGTATTTT
>-|-|11|TRBJ2-7|TRBV3-1/TRBV3-2
CASSQGSEQYF
TGTGCCAGCAGCCAAGGTAGCGAGCAGTACTTC
>TRBD1|-|13|TRBJ2-1|TRBV12-3/TRBV12-4
CASRRAGGREQFF
TGTGCCAGCAGACGCGCAGGGGGCCGGGAGCAGTTCTTC
>-|-|14|TRBJ1-4|TRBV10-3
CATQTGSTNEKLFF
TGTGCCACACAAACAGGATCAACTAATGAAAAACTGTTTTTT
>-|once|14|TRBJ2-3|TRBV6-1
CASREETSTDTQYF
TGTGCCAGCAGAGAAGAGACTAGCACAGATACGCAGTATTTT
>TRBD1|-|14|TRBJ2-5|TRBV19
CATKLQGSQETQYF
TGTGCCACCAAACTACAGGGGTCCCAAGAGACCCAGTACTTC
>-|-|15|TRBJ1-2|TRBV3-1/TRBV3-2
CASSLEALGLLGYTF
TGTGCCAGCAGCCTTGAGGCCTTAGGCCTACTTGGCTACACCTTC
>TRBD2|-|15|TRBJ2-2|TRBV2
CASSEQRGGTGELFF
TGTGCCAGCAGTGAGCAGCGGGGTGGGACCGGGGAGCTGTTTTTT
>TRBD1|-|20|TRBJ2-1|TRBV6-1
CASSERGRGLSEWSYNEQFF
TGTGCCAGCAGTGAAAGGGGCAGGGGGCTTTCAGAGTGGTCCTACAATGAGCAGTTCTTC
>-|-|15|TRBJ1-3|TRBV3-1/TRBV3-2
CASSQWTSSGNTIYF
TGTGCCAGCAGCCAATGGACGAGCTCTGGAAACACCATATATTTT
>TRBD2|-|18|TRBJ2-3|TRBV19
CASSPKGLAGGRTDTQYF
TGTGCCAGTAGTCCAAAGGGCCTAGCGGGGGGGCGCACAGATACGCAGTATTTT
>TRBD1|-|16|TRBJ1-5|TRBV4-1
CASSLNDRGTGQPQHF
TGCGCCAGCAGCCTAAACGACCGTGGGACAGGGCAGCCCCAGCATTTT
>TRBD1|-|18|TRBJ2-4|TRBV3-1/TRBV3-2
CASSLGPGGTGGKNIQYF
TGTGCCAGCAGCCTAGGTCCGGGTGGGACAGGGGGCAAAAACATTCAGTACTTC
>TRBD1|-|18|TRBJ2-7|TRBV6-1
CASSAQGTGTGIYYEQYF
TGTGCCAGCAGTGCACAAGGGACCGGGACAGGGATTTACTACGAGCAGTACTTC
>TRBD1|-|15|TRBJ1-1|TRBV6-5
CASSRQGGFDTEAFF
TGTGCCAGCAGTCGACAGGGGGGATTCGACACTGAAGCTTTCTTT
>-|-|14|TRBJ1-5|TRBV4-2
CASSQERGNQPQHF
TGTGCCAGCAGCCAAGAAAGGGGTAATCAGCCCCAGCATTTT
>-|-|14|TRBJ2-3|TRBV2
CASKRSPITDTQYF
TGTGCCAGCAAAAGGAGTCCGATCACAGATACGCAGTATTTT
>TRBD2|-|15|TRBJ2-1|TRBV3-1/TRBV3-2
CASSLTSGGGNEQFF
TGTGCCAGCAGCCTTACTAGCGGGGGGGGTAATGAGCAGTTCTTC
>TRBD2|-|16|TRBJ2-3|TRBV5-1
CASRPTLAGAKDTQYF
TGCGCCAGCAGGCCGACACTAGCGGGGGCTAAAGATACGCAGTATTTT
>-|-|16|TRBJ1-6|TRBV14
CASSRVQEAGRSPLHF
TGTGCCAGCAGCCGCGTCCAGGAGGCAGGGCGGTCACCCCTCCACTTT
>TRBD1|-|15|TRBJ1-6|TRBV7-6
CASSRTGARNSPLHF
TGTGCCAGCAGCCGGACAGGGGCTAGGAATTCACCCCTCCACTTT
>-|-|18|TRBJ2-7|TRBV27
CASSIPTSRQNGAYEQYF
TGTGCCAGCAGCATACCGACCTCCCGGCAGAACGGCGCCTACGAGCAGTACTTC
>TRBD1|-|16|TRBJ2-7|TRBV28
CASSGRGQGRSYEQYF
TGTGCCAGCAGTGGGAGGGGACAGGGACGCTCCTACGAGCAGTACTTC
>-|-|15|TRBJ1-3|TRBV30
CAWSVSGLSGNTIYF
TGTGCCTGGAGTGTAAGCGGCCTTTCTGGAAACACCATATATTTT
>TRBD1|few|17|TRBJ1-2|TRBV2
CASSQGQGTPGNYGYTF
TGTGCCAGCAGCCAAGGACAGGGTACACCCGGTAACTATGGCTACACCTTC
>TRBD2|-|18|TRBJ2-2|TRBV19
CASSILLASGENTGELFF
TGTGCCAGTAGTATTCTTCTCGCTAGCGGGGAGAACACCGGGGAGCTGTTTTTT
>TRBD1|once|17|TRBJ1-4|TRBV18
CASSPHVAQGAIEKLFF
TGTGCCAGCTCACCCCACGTCGCACAGGGGGCGATCGAAAAACTGTTTTTT
>-|-|14|TRBJ1-4|TRBV19
CAGKYGATNEKLFF
TGTGCCGGTAAATACGGGGCGACTAATGAAAAACTGTTTTTT
>-|-|11|TRBJ1-1|TRBV6-5
CASSRDREAFF
TGTGCCAGCAGCCGCGACAGAGAAGCTTTCTTT
>TRBD1|-|13|TRBJ2-5|TRBV29-1
CSSRQGNQETQYF
TGCAGCTCGCGACAGGGAAACCAAGAGACCCAGTACTTC
>-|-|12|TRBJ1-2|TRBV12-3/TRBV12-4
CASSPLGGGYTF
TGTGCCAGCAGTCCCCTAGGGGGTGGCTACACCTTC
>-|-|12|TRBJ1-2|TRBV5-4
CASTLGAGGYTF
TGTGCCAGCACCCTGGGAGCGGGTGGCTACACCTTC
>TRBD1|-|16|TRBJ2-3|TRBV7-9
CASSLGSTGNTDTQYF
TGTGCCAGCAGCTTAGGATCGACAGGGAACACAGATACGCAGTATTTT
>-|-|16|TRBJ1-1|TRBV9
CASSSRSWGPTGEAFF
TGTGCCAGCAGCTCCCGGAGTTGGGGACCAACGGGAGAAGCTTTCTTT
>-|-|14|TRBJ1-5|TRBV5-1
CASSAGGADQPQHF
TGCGCCAGCAGCGCGGGGGGGGCAGATCAGCCCCAGCATTTT
>-|-|13|TRBJ2-7|TRBV6-1
CASSEWWSYEQYF
TGTGCCAGCAGTGAATGGTGGTCCTACGAGCAGTACTTC
>TRBD1|-|14|TRBJ2-3|TRBV6-5
CASSQDRGTDTQYF
TGTGCCAGCAGCCAAGACAGGGGCACAGATACGCAGTATTTT